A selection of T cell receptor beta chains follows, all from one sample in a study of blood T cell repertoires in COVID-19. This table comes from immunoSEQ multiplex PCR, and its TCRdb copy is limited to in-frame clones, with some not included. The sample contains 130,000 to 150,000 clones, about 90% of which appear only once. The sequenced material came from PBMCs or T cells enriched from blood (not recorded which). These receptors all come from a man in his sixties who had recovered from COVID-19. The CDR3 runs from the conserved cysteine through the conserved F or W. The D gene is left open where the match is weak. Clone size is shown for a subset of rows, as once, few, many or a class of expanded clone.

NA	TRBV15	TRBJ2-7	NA	TGTGCCACCAGCGCGGGGACCTACGAGCAGTACTTC	CATSAGTYEQYF
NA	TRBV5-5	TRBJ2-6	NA	TGTGCCAGCAGCTTATGGCTAGCCCAACCTGGGGCCAACGTCCTGACTTTC	CASSLWLAQPGANVLTF
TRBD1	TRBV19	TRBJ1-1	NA	TGTGCCAGTAGTATAGGGACTGGACAGGGATACACTGAAGCTTTCTTT	CASSIGTGQGYTEAFF
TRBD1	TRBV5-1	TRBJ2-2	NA	TGCGCCAGCCGTTTGGACAGGGGGAACGGGGAGCTGTTTTTT	CASRLDRGNGELFF
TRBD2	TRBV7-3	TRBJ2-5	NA	TGTGCCAGCAGCTTAACAGCTGCGGGGGGCGGAGAGACCCAGTACTTC	CASSLTAAGGGETQYF
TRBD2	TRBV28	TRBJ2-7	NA	TGTGCCAGCAGTGGCTGGGGGAGGGGAACCTCCTACGAGCAGTACTTC	CASSGWGRGTSYEQYF
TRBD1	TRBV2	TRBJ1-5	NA	TGTGCCAGCAAAAAAGATTACCGGGACAGGGGGGGTCAGCCCCAGCATTTT	CASKKDYRDRGGQPQHF
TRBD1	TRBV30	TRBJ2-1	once	TGTGCCTGGGCTCGGGACAGGGCTGAGCAGTTCTTC	CAWARDRAEQFF
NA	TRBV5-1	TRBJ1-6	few	TGCGCCAGCACGGACAGCCTTAATTCACCCCTCCACTTT	CASTDSLNSPLHF
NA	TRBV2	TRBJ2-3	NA	TGTGCCAGCGGATCGGCAGGCCCCGAAGATACGCAGTATTTT	CASGSAGPEDTQYF
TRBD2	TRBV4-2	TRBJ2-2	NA	TGTGCCAGCAGCCCACTGGCGGGAGGAACCGGGGAGCTGTTTTTT	CASSPLAGGTGELFF
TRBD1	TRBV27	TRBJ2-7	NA	TGTGCCAGCAGTTACACCAACCCGACAGGGTCGTCGTACGAGCAGTACTTC	CASSYTNPTGSSYEQYF
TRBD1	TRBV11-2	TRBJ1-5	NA	TGTGCCAGCAGCCCGAGGGACAGACTCAATCAGCCCCAGCATTTT	CASSPRDRLNQPQHF
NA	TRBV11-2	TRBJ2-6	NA	TGTGCCAGCAGCTCGCACAGAGGCAGGGGCTCGGCTGGGGCCAACGTCCTGACTTTC	CASSSHRGRGSAGANVLTF
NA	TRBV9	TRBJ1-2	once	TGTGCCAGCAGCGTAGGTACAGGCCCCCATGGCTACACCTTC	CASSVGTGPHGYTF
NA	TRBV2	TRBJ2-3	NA	TGTGCCAGCAACCTAGCTGAAGATACGCAGTATTTT	CASNLAEDTQYF
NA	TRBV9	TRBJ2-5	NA	TGTGCCAGCAGCGCTCGGACTCAAGAGACCCAGTACTTC	CASSARTQETQYF
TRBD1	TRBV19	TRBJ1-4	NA	TGTGCCAGTAGTTCCGGGGACAGGAGTAATGAAAAACTGTTTTTT	CASSSGDRSNEKLFF
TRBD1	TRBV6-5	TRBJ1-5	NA	TGTGCCAGCAGTCCCGGGACAGGGGTCAATCAGCCCCAGCATTTT	CASSPGTGVNQPQHF
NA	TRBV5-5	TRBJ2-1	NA	TGTGCCAGCAGCTTGGCCGTGTACAATGAGCAGTTCTTC	CASSLAVYNEQFF
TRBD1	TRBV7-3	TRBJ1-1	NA	TGTGCCAGCAGCTATGCAGGGGGCACTGAAGCTTTCTTT	CASSYAGGTEAFF
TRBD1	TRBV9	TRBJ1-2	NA	TGTGCCAGCAGCCCCCGACAGGGAAATCCCTATGGCTACACCTTC	CASSPRQGNPYGYTF
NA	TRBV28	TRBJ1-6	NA	TGTGCCAGCAGCCAACAGGGCTCACCCCTCCACTTT	CASSQQGSPLHF
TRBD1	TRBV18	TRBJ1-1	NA	TGTGCCAGCTCACCACCGGTGGGGGACAGGGAAAAGGGGGCTTTCTTT	CASSPPVGDREKGAFF
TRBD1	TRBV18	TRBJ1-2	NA	TGTGCCAGCTCGGGGGACAGCAACTATGGCTACACCTTC	CASSGDSNYGYTF